This entry lists 19 T cell receptor beta chains sequenced from one sample in a study of Ad26.COV2.S vaccination and SARS-CoV-2 variants. TCRdb keeps only in-frame clones here, not all; method: immunoSEQ multiplex PCR. This table holds about 400,000 clones, around 82% found once. The treatment: 19 received Ad26.COV2.S at low or high dose, single or two shots; several received placebo; per-sample allocation not given. Samples were taken on day 63 after the first vaccine or placebo injection. This specimen was peripheral blood, taken in a trial of Ad26.COV2.S vaccine versus placebo. These TCRs come from a person between 18 and 65 years old who received the Ad26.COV2.S COVID-19 vaccine or a placebo.

J is TRBJ1-5 and V is TRBV10-3; D uncertain. The CDR3 spans 14 residues. Germline V gene sequence: CDR1 ENHRY, CDR2 SYGVKD. Trimming removed 0 bases from V and 4 bases from J, with 7 bases in between. The CDR3 DNA sequence: TGTGCCATCAGTGAGTCACTTGGGAATCAGCCCCAGCATTTT. Its translation: CAISESLGNQPQHF.

This chain links TRBV5-4 with TRBJ2-3; possible D gene TRBD2, 6 bases. CDR3 length equals 16 residues. Between the trimmed V and J ends, which lost 4 bases and 3 bases, there was a span of 18 bases. The germline CDR1 and CDR2 sequences are SGHNT and YYREEE (reference sequence). The CDR3 DNA reads as TGTGCCAGCAGCCCCGGCGGGGCATCATCAACAGATACGCAGTATTTT. Its translation is CASSPGGASSTDTQYF.

V and J are TRBV19 and TRBJ2-2; a possible D gene is TRBD2 (6 bases). CDR1 and CDR2 from the germline V gene are LNHDA and SQIVND (reference sequence). CDR3 size: 15 residues. V lost 3 bases and J 5 bases, leaving 13 bases between the germline ends. This CDR3 reads CASSISGHATGELFF. CDR3 nucleotide sequence: TGTGCCAGTAGTATTAGCGGACACGCGACCGGGGAGCTGTTTTTT.

This clone was seen only a few times. This sequence joins TRBV10-2 and TRBJ1-2; D unclear. The germline V gene has CDR1 WSHSY and CDR2 SAAADI. The ends were cut back, 3 bases at V and 2 bases at J, with 7 bases in the middle. The CDR3 covers 13 residues. CDR3 region: CASSDPDNYGYTF. In DNA form, the CDR3 reads TGCGCCAGCAGTGATCCAGACAACTATGGCTACACCTTC.

The V and J genes are TRBV3-1 (or the pseudogene TRBV3-2) and TRBJ1-2; TRBD1 is a possible D gene (5 bases). The CDR3 consists of 15 residues. V shed 0 bases and J shed 5 bases, with 13 bases lying between them. The germline gives CDR1 LGHDT, CDR2 YNNKEL (reference sequence). The CDR3 is CASSQDWGAGYGYTF. The CDR3 region has the DNA TGTGCCAGCAGCCAAGATTGGGGCGCTGGGTATGGCTACACCTTC.

The CDR3 DNA reads as TGCGCCAGCAGCCAAGGAGTGGGGGGAGAGTCTTTCTATGGCTACACCTTC. It is translated as CASSQGVGGESFYGYTF. V and J are TRBV4-1 and TRBJ1-2, with D possibly being TRBD1 (5 bases). This CDR3 region has 17 residues. CDR1 and CDR2 (germline): MGHRA, YSYEKL. Trimming cost V 1 base and J 4 bases, with 19 bases left between them.

The V and J genes are TRBV28 and TRBJ1-2, with 8 bases aligning to TRBD1. V was pared by 6 bases and J by 3 bases, with 12 bases of the junction left unmatched. In germline, CDR1 is MDHEN, CDR2 SYDVKM. The CDR3 covers 16 residues. CDR3 loop: CASRDSPGQEHYGYTF. In DNA form, the CDR3 reads TGTGCCAGCAGAGATTCCCCGGGACAGGAACACTATGGCTACACCTTC.

V and J are TRBV4-1 and TRBJ1-1, with 9 positions matching TRBD1. CDR3 size: 16 residues. V gave up 5 bases and J gave up 4 bases; unmatched junction bases: 11. The V gene's germline CDR1 is MGHRA and CDR2 YSYEKL. CDR3 protein: CASSARQGVSGTEAFF. CDR3 DNA: TGCGCCAGCAGCGCGAGACAGGGGGTGAGCGGCACTGAAGCTTTCTTT.

The rearrangement uses TRBV9 and TRBJ2-7; D is perhaps TRBD1 (6 bases). The CDR3 loop spans 14 amino acids. Per the germline V gene, CDR1 is SGDLS and CDR2 is YYNGEE. V lost 3 bases, J lost 3 bases, and 13 bases lay in between. Here the CDR3 DNA reads TGTGCCAGCAGCGCTACCCTAGGGGGCTACGAGCAGTACTTC. It encodes CASSATLGGYEQYF.

This sequence joins TRBV14 and TRBJ2-2; D may be TRBD1 (5 bases). The germline CDR1 and CDR2 sequences are SGHDN and FVKESK. V was cut by 2 bases and J by 6 bases, with 19 bases left in between. The CDR3 consists of 17 residues. The CDR3 DNA is TGTGCCAGCAGCCAACGAAGTCCCCTTCTAGGGGCCGGGGAGCTGTTTTTT. The encoded protein is CASSQRSPLLGAGELFF.

The V and J genes are TRBV9 and TRBJ1-2; TRBD1 aligns across 8 bases. The CDR3 is 16 residues long. In germline, CDR1 is SGDLS, CDR2 YYNGEE. The junction had 8 bases not matched to a gene; V was cut back by 0 bases and J by 4 bases. The CDR3 DNA is TGTGCCAGCAGCGTAGCTGGGACAGGCGGAATCTATGGCTACACCTTC. Translating it yields CASSVAGTGGIYGYTF.

The V gene is TRBV7-3, the J gene TRBJ2-7; 9 bases line up with TRBD1. Germline loops: CDR1 SGHTA, CDR2 FQGTGA. The CDR3 length is 15 residues. J was trimmed by 5 bases and V by 5 bases; bases with no gene match: 10. The CDR3 reads CASSQLGTGFDEQYF. CDR3 sequence (DNA): TGTGCCAGCAGCCAACTGGGGACAGGGTTCGACGAGCAGTACTTC. Using reference TRBV7-3 and TRBJ2-7 for the parts outside the CDR3, the full variable domain is GAGVSQTPSNKVTEKGKYVELRCDPISGHTALYWYRQSLGQGPEFLIYFQGTGAADDSGLPNDRFFAVRPEGSVSTLKIQRTERGDSAVYLCASSQLGTGFDEQYFGPGTRLTVT.

About this clone: The junction shows a germline mismatch at one end, possibly a read error. The chain joins TRBV7-3 to TRBJ2-7; TRBD1 agrees at 7 bases. The CDR3 is 14 amino acids. Germline V gene lookup returns CDR1 SGHTA and CDR2 FQGTGA. This CDR3 is CASSITAGGYEQYF. In DNA form, the CDR3 reads TGTGCCAGCAGCATAACGGCAGGGGGCTACGAGCAGTACTTC.

J is TRBJ2-1 and V is TRBV6-1, with 8 bases that match TRBD1. Germline CDR1 reads MNHNS; CDR2 reads SASEGT. The CDR3 length is 16 residues. Trimming at V came to 4 bases and at J to 7 bases, leaving 12 bases not matched to a gene. As DNA, the CDR3 is TGTGCCAGCAGTGTCGTTTGGCAGGGGGCGCTGAATGAGCAGTTCTTC. Its translation is CASSVVWQGALNEQFF.

The J gene is TRBJ2-1, the V gene TRBV4-2, with 8 bases lining up with TRBD2. CDR3 length: 18 residues. Germline-derived CDR1 and CDR2 are LGHNA and YNFKEQ. V lost 0 bases to trimming and J lost 7 bases; unmatched junction nucleotides: 14. CDR3 in DNA: TGTGCCAGCAGCCAAGATTTTGCGGGGGGCCGAGTTTCGAATGAGCAGTTCTTC. Its translation: CASSQDFAGGRVSNEQFF.

The chain has TRBV9 and TRBJ2-7, with a possible D match to TRBD2 (5 bases). V lost 4 bases to trimming and J lost 6 bases, with 8 bases between them. CDR3 length equals 11 residues. Germline V gene lookup returns CDR1 SGDLS and CDR2 YYNGEE. The CDR3 DNA reads TGTGCCAGCAGCAGAGGGCTCGAGCAGTACTTC. Translated, it gives CASSRGLEQYF.

V and J are TRBV5-4 and TRBJ2-3; the match to TRBD1 covers 7 bases. Germline V lookup: CDR1 SGHNT, CDR2 YYREEE (reference sequence). Losses at the gene ends were 5 bases for V and 2 bases for J; bases not matched to a gene: 8. The CDR3 runs 15 residues. This CDR3 is CASSSTQGNTDTQYF. The DNA for the CDR3 is TGTGCCAGCAGTTCAACACAGGGGAACACAGATACGCAGTATTTT.

The rearrangement links TRBV29-1 to TRBJ1-1; the D is unclear. This CDR3 is 10 amino acids long. Trimming took off 0 bases at V and 7 bases at J, with 3 bases between the two ends. Germline V gene lookup returns CDR1 SQVTM and CDR2 ANQGSEA. The CDR3 protein is CSVEDREAFF. CDR3 DNA sequence: TGCAGCGTTGAAGACCGTGAAGCTTTCTTT.

The CDR3 region is CASSLTSGYEQYF. The CDR3 coding sequence is TGTGCCAGCAGCTTGACTAGCGGCTACGAGCAGTACTTC. This chain links TRBV7-9 with TRBJ2-7; TRBD2 matches 9 bases. CDR1 and CDR2 (germline): SEHNR, FQNEAQ (reference sequence). Trimming took 3 bases from V and 3 from J; bases not matched to a gene: 0. The CDR3 contains 13 residues.